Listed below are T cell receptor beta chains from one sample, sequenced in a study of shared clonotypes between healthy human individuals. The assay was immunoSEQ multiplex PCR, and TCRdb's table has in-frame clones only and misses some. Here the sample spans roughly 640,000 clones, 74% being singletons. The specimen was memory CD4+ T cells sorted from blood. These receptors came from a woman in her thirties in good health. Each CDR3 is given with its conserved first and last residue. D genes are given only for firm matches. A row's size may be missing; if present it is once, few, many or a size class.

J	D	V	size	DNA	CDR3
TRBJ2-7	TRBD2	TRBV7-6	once	TGTGCCAGCAGCTTAGCGGCGTCGGGAGGGGGCGAGCAGTACTTC	CASSLAASGGGEQYF
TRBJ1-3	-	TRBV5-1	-	TGCGCCAGCAGCTTGGGACAGGCCACTGGAAACACCATATATTTT	CASSLGQATGNTIYF
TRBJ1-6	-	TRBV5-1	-	TGCGCCAGCAGCTTGGACCTGGACTCACCCCTCCACTTT	CASSLDLDSPLHF
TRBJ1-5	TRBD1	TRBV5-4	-	TGTGCCAGCAGCTTGCAGGGGGGAGAGGGTCAGCCCCAGCATTTT	CASSLQGGEGQPQHF
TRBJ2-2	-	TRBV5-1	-	TGCGCCAGCAGCGGATCGGACCTGGACACCGGGGAGCTGTTTTTT	CASSGSDLDTGELFF
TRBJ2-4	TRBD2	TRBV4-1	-	TGCGCCAGCAGCCAAGGGCGGGCTAGCGGAACCAAAAACATTCAGTACTTC	CASSQGRASGTKNIQYF
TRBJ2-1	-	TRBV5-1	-	TGCGCCAGCAGCCGGGACTCCTACTCCTACAATGAGCAGTTCTTC	CASSRDSYSYNEQFF
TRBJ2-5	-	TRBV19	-	TGTGCCAGCTCCCTGGGGAGCCAAGAGACCCAGTACTTC	CASSLGSQETQYF
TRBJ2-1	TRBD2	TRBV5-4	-	TGTGCCAGCAGCTTGGGCGGGAGCCTCTCCTACAATGAGCAGTTCTTC	CASSLGGSLSYNEQFF
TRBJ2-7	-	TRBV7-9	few	TGTGCCAGCAGCTTAGCGGGACTGTCTGAGAAGCAGTACTTC	CASSLAGLSEKQYF
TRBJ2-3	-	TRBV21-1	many	TGTGCCAGCGGCACAGATACGCAGTATTTT	CASGTDTQYF
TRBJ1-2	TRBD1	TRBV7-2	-	TGTGCCAGCAGCTTTACGACAGGGGAGAACTATGGCTACACCTTC	CASSFTTGENYGYTF
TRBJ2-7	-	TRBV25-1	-	TGTGCCAGCAGTGAATATCGTCAGGGGGGTTCCTACGAGCAGTACTTC	CASSEYRQGGSYEQYF
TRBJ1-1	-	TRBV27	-	TGTGCCAGCAGCAGACCGGGACAGAACACTGAAGCTTTCTTT	CASSRPGQNTEAFF
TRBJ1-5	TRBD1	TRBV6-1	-	TGTGCCAGCAGTGAGCTGGACAGGCGTCAGCCCCAGCATTTT	CASSELDRRQPQHF
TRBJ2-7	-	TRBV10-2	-	TGCGCCAGCAGTGGCGGGACTGCCGCCTACGAGCAGTACTTC	CASSGGTAAYEQYF
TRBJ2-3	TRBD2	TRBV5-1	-	TGCGCCAGCAGGCTAGCGGGAGGGGGCCCAGATACGCAGTATTTT	CASRLAGGGPDTQYF
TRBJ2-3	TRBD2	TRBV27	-	TGTGCCAGCAGTTTACGGCCAGCTAGCGGTCTTGCCCCTAGCACAGATACGCAGTATTTT	CASSLRPASGLAPSTDTQYF
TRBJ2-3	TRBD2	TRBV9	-	TGTGCCAGCAGCGCCGGGCTAGCGGGAGAGGCCGATACGCAGTATTTT	CASSAGLAGEADTQYF
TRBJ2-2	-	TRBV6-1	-	TGTGCCAGCAGTGGGAAGAGGGCCGTCTGGGGGGAGCTGTTTTTT	CASSGKRAVWGELFF
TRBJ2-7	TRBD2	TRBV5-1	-	TGCGCCAGCAGCTTGGCCGGGACTAATGACGAGCAGTACTTC	CASSLAGTNDEQYF
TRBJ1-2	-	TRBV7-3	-	TGTGCCAGCAGCCGAGCAGGGGAGGGTGGCTACACCTTC	CASSRAGEGGYTF
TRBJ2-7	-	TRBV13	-	TGTGCCAGCAGTTTTAAGCTAAGCTCCTACGAGCAGTACTTC	CASSFKLSSYEQYF
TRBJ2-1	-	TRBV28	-	TGTGCCAGCAGCCCATACACGGGAAATGGTGAGCAGTTCTTC	CASSPYTGNGEQFF
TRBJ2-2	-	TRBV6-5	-	TGTGCCAGCAGCCTAAAACACATGAACACCGGGGAGCTGTTTTTT	CASSLKHMNTGELFF